This T cell receptor (beta chain) was captured by sequencing in a study of shared clonotypes between healthy human individuals. The study, taken as a whole, reports: Sampling included only blood; tissue repertoires likely differ.

This clone was detected only once. The antigen is undetermined. Here immunoSEQ multiplex PCR was the method, and the copy in TCRdb shows in-frame clones only, minus some. The sample carries about 2.4 million clones, 80% to 95% recorded once. The material sequenced was naive CD4+ T cells from PBMCs. Subset given: CD45RA+ positively selected. The sequence came from a man younger than 35 in good health. Some clones in this sample may be carry-over from other donors' samples.

The CDR3 DNA reads TGTGCCAGCAGCCCCGTCCCCAGTACAAATGAAAAACTGTTTTTT. This encodes CASSPVPSTNEKLFF. V usage is TRBV28 and J usage is TRBJ1-4; D is uncertain. V lost 6 bases and J 5 bases, leaving 16 bases between the germline ends. This CDR3 comprises 15 residues. Per the germline V gene, CDR1 is MDHEN and CDR2 is SYDVKM.